This TCR beta chain was recorded in a study of blood T cell repertoires in COVID-19. Sequenced by immunoSEQ multiplex PCR; TCRdb stores in-frame clones only, minus some. The data hold about 300,000 clones, with about 82% observed a single time. Germline trimming cut 10 bases from V and 5 bases from J; bases unmatched to any gene: 16. The CDR3 consists of 16 residues. The germline V gene has CDR1 MDHEN and CDR2 SYDVKM. The sequence was collected from a woman aged 45-60 years with acute or convalescent COVID-19. The sequenced sample consisted of peripheral blood. The J gene is TRBJ2-2, the V gene TRBV28; 7 positions match TRBD2. CDR3 amino acids: CATRSAGERKTGELFF. The DNA for the CDR3 is TGTGCCACCCGATCGGCGGGGGAGAGAAAAACCGGGGAGCTGTTTTTT.